These T cell receptor beta chains were read from a single sample in a study of blood T cell repertoires in COVID-19. Measured with immunoSEQ multiplex PCR; TCRdb has only the in-frame clones, and not every one. The repertoire holds roughly 120,000 clones, with roughly three quarters as singletons. The sequenced material came from peripheral blood. The receptor set was obtained from a woman older than 75 with acute or convalescent COVID-19. Each CDR3 is given with its conserved first and last residue. Each record gives: V gene, J gene, D gene, clone size, CDR3 protein, CDR3 DNA. A D gene is named only where the DNA matches it firmly. Size values are once, few and many counts, or a class for expanded clones, and some rows have none.

>TRBV30|TRBJ2-3|NA|NA
CAWIRPGVTDTQYF
TGTGCCTGGATTCGACCCGGAGTCACAGATACGCAGTATTTT
>TRBV7-6|TRBJ2-1|TRBD1|NA
CASRRAPGQGLYNEQFF
TGTGCCAGCAGACGAGCACCGGGACAGGGGTTATACAATGAGCAGTTCTTC
>TRBV7-9|TRBJ1-2|NA|NA
CASSSGLLGNYGYTF
TGTGCCAGCAGCTCAGGCCTACTTGGTAACTATGGCTACACCTTC
>TRBV11-2|TRBJ1-1|TRBD1|NA
CASSLGRLPGQGAEAFF
TGTGCCAGCAGCTTGGGCCGACTTCCGGGACAGGGGGCTGAAGCTTTCTTT
>TRBV6-5|TRBJ1-4|NA|NA
CASSYRLPSTNEKLFF
TGTGCCAGCAGTTACCGACTTCCTTCAACTAATGAAAAACTGTTTTTT
>TRBV10-3|TRBJ1-5|NA|NA
CAISNGGGNQPQHF
TGTGCCATCAGTAATGGAGGGGGCAATCAGCCCCAGCATTTT
>TRBV2|TRBJ1-2|NA|few
CASSDLVRGGYTF
TGTGCCAGCAGTGATTTGGTCAGGGGTGGCTACACCTTC
>TRBV7-2|TRBJ2-1|NA|NA
CASSLLGLNEQFF
TGTGCCAGCAGCTTACTTGGCCTGAATGAGCAGTTCTTC
>TRBV19|TRBJ2-3|TRBD2|NA
CASTPRRSGRGSTDTQYF
TGTGCCAGTACCCCCCGGCGGAGCGGGAGGGGCAGCACAGATACGCAGTATTTT
>TRBV18|TRBJ2-3|NA|NA
CASSADRDTQYF
TGTGCCAGCTCAGCCGACAGAGATACGCAGTATTTT
>TRBV11-2|TRBJ1-2|TRBD1|NA
CASSLTTGGNYGYTF
TGTGCCAGCAGCTTAACTACAGGGGGCAACTATGGCTACACCTTC
>TRBV28|TRBJ2-1|TRBD2|few
CASRKPSGGDNEQFF
TGTGCCAGCAGGAAGCCTAGCGGGGGTGACAATGAGCAGTTCTTC
>TRBV19|TRBJ1-1|NA|few
CASTPYQQAFSQNTEAFF
TGTGCCAGTACACCGTACCAGCAGGCCTTTTCTCAGAACACTGAAGCTTTCTTT
>TRBV7-9|TRBJ2-5|NA|NA
CASSLNREETQYF
TGTGCCAGCAGCTTAAACAGAGAAGAGACCCAGTACTTC
>TRBV7-2|TRBJ2-5|NA|NA
CASSLGSVQETQYF
TGTGCCAGCAGCTTAGGATCGGTTCAAGAGACCCAGTACTTC
>TRBV7-3|TRBJ2-5|NA|few
CASSLGQQETQYF
TGTGCCAGCAGCTTAGGGCAGCAAGAGACCCAGTACTTC
>TRBV19|TRBJ2-5|TRBD2|NA
CASNEGGRGETQYF
TGTGCCAGTAACGAGGGAGGGCGAGGGGAGACCCAGTACTTC
>TRBV30|TRBJ2-3|NA|NA
CAWSVLGVDTQYF
TGTGCCTGGAGTGTACTCGGAGTTGATACGCAGTATTTT
>TRBV7-2|TRBJ1-4|TRBD1|NA
CASSTGQGRGEKLFF
TGTGCCAGCAGCACCGGACAGGGACGGGGGGAAAAACTGTTTTTT
>TRBV7-2|TRBJ2-7|TRBD1|NA
CASSLEGASEQYF
TGTGCCAGCAGCTTAGAGGGGGCAAGCGAGCAGTACTTC
>TRBV11-3|TRBJ2-5|NA|once
CASSLQGEQETQYF
TGTGCCAGCAGCCTTCAGGGTGAACAAGAGACCCAGTACTTC
>TRBV7-8|TRBJ1-5|TRBD1|few
CASSLTGTGHNQPQHF
TGTGCCAGCAGTTTAACTGGGACAGGCCACAATCAGCCCCAGCATTTT
>TRBV7-2|TRBJ2-7|TRBD1|NA
CASSLDRGYEQYF
TGTGCCAGCAGCTTAGACAGGGGATACGAGCAGTACTTC
>TRBV9|TRBJ1-4|TRBD1|NA
CASSALGTGDEKLFF
TGTGCCAGCAGCGCCCTGGGGACAGGGGATGAAAAACTGTTTTTT
>TRBV6-2/TRBV6-3|TRBJ1-2|NA|few
CASSYSQGGYTF
TGTGCCAGCAGTTACTCACAGGGTGGCTACACCTTC
>TRBV19|TRBJ1-2|NA|NA
CASRTQDGYTF
TGTGCCAGTAGGACCCAGGATGGCTACACCTTC
>TRBV15|TRBJ2-5|NA|NA
CATSPHPGGPETQYF
TGTGCCACCTCCCCCCACCCCGGCGGTCCAGAGACCCAGTACTTC
>TRBV19|TRBJ1-5|NA|once
CASSRTGNPNYSNQPQHF
TGTGCCAGTAGTCGAACAGGGAATCCCAATTATAGCAATCAGCCCCAGCATTTT
>TRBV7-3|TRBJ2-1|TRBD2|NA
CASSSIAGGVDEQFF
TGTGCCAGCAGCTCTATAGCGGGGGGAGTCGATGAGCAGTTCTTC
>TRBV28|TRBJ2-7|TRBD2|NA
CASSFWEGRAGEQYF
TGTGCCAGCAGTTTCTGGGAGGGACGGGCAGGTGAGCAGTACTTC
>TRBV3-1/TRBV3-2|TRBJ2-1|TRBD2|NA
CASSLSGMDNEQFF
TGTGCCAGCAGCCTGAGCGGGATGGACAATGAGCAGTTCTTC
>TRBV7-6|TRBJ2-3|TRBD2|NA
CASSLGVAGVLDTQYF
TGTGCCAGCAGCTTAGGGGTAGCGGGGGTATTAGATACGCAGTATTTT
>TRBV9|TRBJ2-5|TRBD2|NA
CASSKGTSGGKETQYF
TGTGCCAGCAGCAAAGGGACTAGCGGGGGGAAAGAGACCCAGTACTTC
>TRBV3-1/TRBV3-2|TRBJ1-2|NA|NA
CASSQDPQVYGYTF
TGTGCCAGCAGCCAAGATCCTCAGGTCTATGGCTACACCTTC
>TRBV29-1|TRBJ1-5|TRBD1|NA
CSVGTGFNQPQHF
TGCAGCGTGGGGACAGGGTTCAATCAGCCCCAGCATTTT
>TRBV11-3|TRBJ2-2|NA|NA
CASSPGSSVDTGELFF
TGTGCCAGCAGCCCCGGGTCTAGCGTCGACACCGGGGAGCTGTTTTTT
>TRBV5-1|TRBJ1-2|NA|NA
CASSATGSLWGYTF
TGCGCCAGCAGCGCTACAGGGTCTCTTTGGGGCTACACCTTC
>TRBV19|TRBJ1-5|TRBD1|NA
CASNLGTGGNQPQHF
TGTGCCAGTAACCTCGGGACAGGGGGCAATCAGCCCCAGCATTTT
>TRBV4-3|TRBJ1-4|NA|NA
CASSQDPQGGNEKLFF
TGCGCCAGCAGCCAAGATCCCCAGGGTGGTAATGAAAAACTGTTTTTT
>TRBV2|TRBJ2-5|NA|NA
CASSLQVSQETQYF
TGTGCCAGCAGTTTACAGGTTTCCCAAGAGACCCAGTACTTC
>TRBV6-5|TRBJ1-2|TRBD1|few
CASSYLRTGGSPGYTF
TGTGCCAGCAGTTACCTCAGGACAGGGGGCAGCCCTGGCTACACCTTC
>TRBV2|TRBJ1-4|NA|NA
CASRTGGLNEKLFF
TGTGCCAGCAGGACCGGAGGCCTTAATGAAAAACTGTTTTTT
>TRBV14|TRBJ1-1|NA|NA
CASSHWAGGAFF
TGTGCCAGCAGCCATTGGGCCGGGGGAGCTTTCTTT
>TRBV7-6|TRBJ2-3|TRBD2|NA
CASSLDLAGGSTDTQYF
TGTGCCAGCAGCTTAGACCTAGCGGGAGGGTCCACAGATACGCAGTATTTT
>TRBV2|TRBJ1-2|NA|NA
CASSGRNYGYTF
TGTGCCAGCAGTGGTCGTAACTATGGCTACACCTTC
>TRBV9|TRBJ1-1|NA|NA
CASSVATDNTEAFF
TGTGCCAGCAGCGTAGCCACAGATAACACTGAAGCTTTCTTT
>TRBV11-3|TRBJ2-3|TRBD1|NA
CASSARSQGGTDTQYF
TGTGCCAGCAGCGCCAGATCACAGGGGGGCACAGATACGCAGTATTTT
>TRBV7-2|TRBJ2-7|NA|NA
CASSLGGWLARNEQYF
TGTGCCAGCAGCTTGGGGGGATGGCTAGCGAGAAACGAGCAGTACTTC
>TRBV5-4|TRBJ2-2|NA|few
CASSRDKNTGELFF
TGTGCCAGCAGCCGGGACAAGAACACCGGGGAGCTGTTTTTT